This T cell receptor beta chain was captured in a study of blood T cell repertoires in COVID-19. The V gene end was trimmed by 5 bases and the J gene end by 5 bases; junction bases not matched to a gene: 8. The CDR3 spans 15 residues. Germline values: CDR1 MNHEY, CDR2 SVGAGI. This table comes from immunoSEQ multiplex PCR, and its TCRdb copy is limited to in-frame clones, with some not included. The sample yields under 300,000 clones, 75% to 90% seen once. This sequence joins TRBV6-5 and TRBJ2-5; the match to TRBD1 covers 10 bases. This receptor was identified in a woman aged 25-40 years with acute COVID-19. Sequencing was carried out using PBMCs or T cells enriched from blood (not recorded which). The DNA for the CDR3 is TGTGCCAGCAGTACCCGGGACAGGGGCTGGGAGACCCAGTACTTC. This gives the protein CASSTRDRGWETQYF.